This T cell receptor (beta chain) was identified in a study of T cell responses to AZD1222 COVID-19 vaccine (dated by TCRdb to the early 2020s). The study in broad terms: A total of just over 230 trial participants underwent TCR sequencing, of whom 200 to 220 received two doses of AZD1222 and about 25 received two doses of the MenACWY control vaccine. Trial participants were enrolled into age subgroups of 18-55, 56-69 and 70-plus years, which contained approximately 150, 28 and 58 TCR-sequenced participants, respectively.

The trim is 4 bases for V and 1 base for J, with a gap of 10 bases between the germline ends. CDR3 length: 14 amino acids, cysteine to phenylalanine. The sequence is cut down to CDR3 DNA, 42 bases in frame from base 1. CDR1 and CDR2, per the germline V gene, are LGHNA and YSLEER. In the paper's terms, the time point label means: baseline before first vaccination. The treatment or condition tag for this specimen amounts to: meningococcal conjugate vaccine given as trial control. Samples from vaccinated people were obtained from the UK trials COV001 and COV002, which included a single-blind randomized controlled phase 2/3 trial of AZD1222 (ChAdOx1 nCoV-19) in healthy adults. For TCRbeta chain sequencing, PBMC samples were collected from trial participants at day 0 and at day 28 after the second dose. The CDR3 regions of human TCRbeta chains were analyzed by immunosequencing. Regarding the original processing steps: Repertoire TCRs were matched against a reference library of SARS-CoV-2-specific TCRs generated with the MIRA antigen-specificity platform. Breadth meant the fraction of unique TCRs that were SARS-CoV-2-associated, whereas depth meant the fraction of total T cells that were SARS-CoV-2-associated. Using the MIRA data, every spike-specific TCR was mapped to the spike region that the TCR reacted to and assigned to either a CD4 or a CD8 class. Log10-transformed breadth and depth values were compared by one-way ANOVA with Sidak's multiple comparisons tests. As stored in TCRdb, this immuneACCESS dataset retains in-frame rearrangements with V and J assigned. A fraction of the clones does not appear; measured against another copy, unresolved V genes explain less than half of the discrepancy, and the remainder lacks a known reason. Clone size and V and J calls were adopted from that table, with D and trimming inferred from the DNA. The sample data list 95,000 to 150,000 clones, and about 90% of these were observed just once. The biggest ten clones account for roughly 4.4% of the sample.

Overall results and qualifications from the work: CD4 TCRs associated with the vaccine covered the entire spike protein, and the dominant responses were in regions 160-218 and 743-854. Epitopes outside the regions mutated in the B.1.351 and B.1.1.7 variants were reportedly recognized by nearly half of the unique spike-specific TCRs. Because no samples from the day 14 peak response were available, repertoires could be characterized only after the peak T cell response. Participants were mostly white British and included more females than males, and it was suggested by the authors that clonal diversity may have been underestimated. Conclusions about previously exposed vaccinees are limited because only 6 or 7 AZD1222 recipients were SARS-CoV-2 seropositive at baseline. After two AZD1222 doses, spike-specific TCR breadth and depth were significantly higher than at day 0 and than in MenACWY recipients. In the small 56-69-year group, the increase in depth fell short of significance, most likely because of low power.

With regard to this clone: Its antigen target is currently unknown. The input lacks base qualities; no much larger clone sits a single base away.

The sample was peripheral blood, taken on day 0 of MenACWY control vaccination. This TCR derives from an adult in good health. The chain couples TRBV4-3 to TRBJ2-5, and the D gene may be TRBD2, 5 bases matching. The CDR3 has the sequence CASSLGRGQETQYF. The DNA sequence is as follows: TGCGCCAGCAGCCTCGGCCGGGGCCAAGAGACCCAGTACTTC.